The T cell receptor beta chain under discussion was sequenced for a study of T cell clones after liver transplantation (dated by TCRdb to the late 2010s). Broadly, across the study: The samples were obtained from ITN030ST, a randomized trial that attempted immunosuppression withdrawal within 2 years after liver transplantation. After a pre-transplant mixed lymphocyte reaction, TCRbeta sequencing was used to pinpoint donor-reactive T cell clones, which were subsequently tracked in post-transplant blood. No induction therapy was given to the subjects, and standard immunosuppression was administered until randomization at 12-24 months post-transplant. Tolerance meant complete immunosuppression withdrawal for at least one year without liver enzymes rising beyond twice the upper limit of normal. Blood samples were taken pre-transplant, pre-randomization before withdrawal, and post-randomization after full withdrawal or failed withdrawal. As an antigen-independent comparator for donor-reactive sequences, third party-reactive TCRbeta sequences were also identified from pre-transplant MLRs. Three of the eight recipients were HCV-positive; the others were transplanted for non-autoimmune, non-viral indications. The study cohort included 8 liver transplant recipients, of whom 3 were classified as tolerant and 5 as non-tolerant. Broad study findings and their caveats: After accounting for repertoire turnover, donor-reactive detection was significantly reduced in 7 of 8 subjects for CD4 and 8 of 8 for CD8. Donor-reactive sequences declined more than third party-reactive ones, suggesting partial antigen-specific deletion unrelated to withdrawal success. Without allograft tissue specimens, donor-reactive T cells may have migrated into the graft rather than being deleted. Circulating donor-reactive CD4 TCRbeta sequences fell significantly post-transplant in most of the 8 subjects, irrespective of tolerance or HCV status. The conclusions were considered preliminary, being limited by small, heterogeneous patient numbers and non-standardized post-transplant time points. In a couple of subjects, low numbers of available donor cells limited the measurable donor-reactive repertoire.

Using immunoSEQ, frozen genomic DNA was subjected to high-throughput TCRbeta CDR3 sequencing, a process that included PCR amplification, mapping, bias correction and internal controls. The original methods were these. Only productive rearrangements were retained, and each unique TCRbeta sequence was defined by its CDR3 nucleotide sequence together with its V and J gene. A sequence counted as donor-reactive only if the sequence showed at least 5-fold expansion in CFSE-low cells compared with unstimulated pre-transplant cells and had a frequency of at least 0.01%. Per-subject minimum frequency thresholds, based on the lowest-template unstimulated sample, ensured at least 90% detection power. Jensen-Shannon divergence between the top 1000 TCRbeta sequences after and before transplant was used to measure repertoire turnover. Changes in detection of donor-reactive sequences were assessed with two-sided Fisher's exact tests. Entries here come from immuneACCESS through TCRdb and include only in-frame sequences with V and J called. Some clones fail to appear in such tables; in the studies checked, an unresolved V gene covers under half of the shortfall, and the cause of the remainder is unknown. That table supplies the V and J calls and clone size; D and trimming were determined from the DNA. This sample gives roughly 62,000 clones in total; 70% of them show up just once. The top ten clonotypes cover over 2.5% of the sample.

Details on this clone: The antigen it recognizes is unknown. No much larger clone exists at a distance of one base, and base qualities are not known.

Unstimulated PBMCs, after thawing, were stained for CD3, CD4 and CD8 and then FACS-sorted into CD3+CD4+ and CD3+CD8+ populations. All 8 studied subjects were randomized to withdrawal of immunosuppression. Genomic DNA was isolated with the Qiagen DNeasy Blood and Tissue Kit. Trimming leaves V shorter by 3 bases and J shorter by 3 bases, with the junction holding 5 bases beyond the gene matches. Via the germline V gene (reference sequence), CDR1 is LNHNV and CDR2 YYDKDF. Measured from the cysteine to the phenylalanine, the CDR3 is 15 residues long. Only the CDR3 region is kept as DNA, spanning 45 bases read in frame from base 1.

This receptor was taken from a human patient who received a liver transplant. A transplant means some T cells may be of graft donor rather than patient origin. The sequencing here drew on CD4+ T cells from blood, taken at the approximately 16-month timepoint. The V and J segments used are TRBV15 and TRBJ1-5; 7 bases in the junction line up with TRBD1. CDR3 reads: CATSSLGQDNQPQHF. Here is the DNA: TGTGCCACCAGCAGCCTAGGACAGGACAATCAGCCCCAGCATTTT.